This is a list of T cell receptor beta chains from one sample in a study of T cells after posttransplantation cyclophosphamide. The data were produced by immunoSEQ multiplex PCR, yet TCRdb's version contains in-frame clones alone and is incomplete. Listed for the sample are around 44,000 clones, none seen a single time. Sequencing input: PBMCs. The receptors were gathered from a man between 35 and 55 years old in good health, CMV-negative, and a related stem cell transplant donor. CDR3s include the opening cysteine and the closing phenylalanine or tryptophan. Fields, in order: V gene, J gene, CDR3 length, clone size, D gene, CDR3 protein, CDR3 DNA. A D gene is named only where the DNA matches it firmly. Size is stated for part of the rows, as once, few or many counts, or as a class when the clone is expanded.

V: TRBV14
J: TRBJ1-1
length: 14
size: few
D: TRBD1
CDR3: CASSQDWADRGAFF
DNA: TGTGCCAGCAGCCAAGATTGGGCCGACAGGGGAGCTTTCTTT

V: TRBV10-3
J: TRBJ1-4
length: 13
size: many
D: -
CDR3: CAISENTDAKLFF
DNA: TGTGCCATCAGTGAGAACACAGATGCAAAACTGTTTTTT

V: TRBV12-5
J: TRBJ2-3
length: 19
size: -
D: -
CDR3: CASGTNPVMTISSTDTQYF
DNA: TGTGCTAGTGGTACGAACCCGGTAATGACTATCTCTAGCACAGATACGCAGTATTTT

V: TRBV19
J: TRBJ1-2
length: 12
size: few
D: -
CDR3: CASHRAGDGYTF
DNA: TGTGCCAGTCACAGGGCCGGAGATGGCTACACCTTC

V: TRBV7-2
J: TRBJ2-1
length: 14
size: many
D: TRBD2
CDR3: CASIVTSGNNEQFF
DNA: TGTGCCAGCATCGTGACTAGCGGGAACAATGAGCAGTTCTTC

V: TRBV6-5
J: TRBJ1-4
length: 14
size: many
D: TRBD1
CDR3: CASSSVRQGGKLFF
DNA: TGTGCCAGCAGTTCAGTCCGACAGGGTGGAAAACTGTTTTTT

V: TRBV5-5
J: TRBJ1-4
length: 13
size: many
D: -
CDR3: CASSLNFNEKLFF
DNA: TGTGCCAGCAGCTTGAACTTCAATGAAAAACTGTTTTTT

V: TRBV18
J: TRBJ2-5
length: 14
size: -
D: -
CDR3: CASSLRTQGETQYF
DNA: TGTGCCAGCTCACTTCGGACCCAGGGAGAGACCCAGTACTTC

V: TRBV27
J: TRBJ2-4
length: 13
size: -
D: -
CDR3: CASSYPGGNIQYF
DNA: TGTGCCAGCAGTTACCCAGGGGGGAACATTCAGTACTTC

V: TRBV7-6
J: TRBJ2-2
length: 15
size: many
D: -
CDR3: CASSLGTRYTGELFF
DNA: TGTGCCAGCAGCTTAGGGACAAGATACACCGGGGAGCTGTTTTTT

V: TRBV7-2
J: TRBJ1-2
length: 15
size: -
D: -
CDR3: CASSSPHSLSYGYTF
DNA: TGTGCCAGCAGCTCCCCCCACAGTCTTAGCTATGGCTACACCTTC

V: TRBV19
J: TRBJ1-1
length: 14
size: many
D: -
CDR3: CASSTRQMNTEAFF
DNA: TGTGCCAGTAGTACGAGACAGATGAACACTGAAGCTTTCTTT

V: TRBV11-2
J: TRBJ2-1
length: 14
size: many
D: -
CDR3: CASSLPFLANEQFF
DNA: TGTGCCAGCAGCTTACCATTCTTAGCGAATGAGCAGTTCTTC

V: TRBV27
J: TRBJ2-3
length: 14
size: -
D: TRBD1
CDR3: CASKGQGGTDAQYF
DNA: TGTGCCAGCAAGGGACAGGGGGGCACAGATGCGCAGTATTTT

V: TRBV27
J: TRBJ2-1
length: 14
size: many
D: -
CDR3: CASSLSGTYNEQFF
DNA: TGTGCCAGCAGTTTGTCGGGGACCTACAATGAGCAGTTCTTC

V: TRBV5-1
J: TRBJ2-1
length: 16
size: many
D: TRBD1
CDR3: CASSLAGQGTFNEQFF
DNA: TGCGCCAGCAGCTTGGCTGGACAGGGAACCTTCAATGAGCAGTTCTTC

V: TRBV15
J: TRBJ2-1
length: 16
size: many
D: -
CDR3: CATSDPLGPLVNEQFF
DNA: TGTGCCACCAGCGACCCATTGGGCCCGCTTGTCAATGAGCAGTTCTTC

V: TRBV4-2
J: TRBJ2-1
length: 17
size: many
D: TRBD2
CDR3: CASSQALAVDSYNEQFF
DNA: TGTGCCAGCAGCCAAGCGCTAGCGGTCGATTCCTACAATGAGCAGTTCTTC

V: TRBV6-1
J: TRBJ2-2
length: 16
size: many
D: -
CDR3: CASSAWLDYQTGELFF
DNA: TGTGCCAGCAGTGCTTGGCTGGACTACCAGACCGGGGAGCTGTTTTTT

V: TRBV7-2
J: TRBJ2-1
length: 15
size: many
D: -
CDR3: CASSPQGIFYNEQFF
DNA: TGTGCCAGCAGCCCACAGGGCATCTTTTACAATGAGCAGTTCTTC

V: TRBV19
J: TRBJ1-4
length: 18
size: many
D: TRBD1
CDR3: CASSTSGTGVGTNEKLFF
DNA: TGTGCCAGTAGTACCTCCGGGACAGGGGTTGGCACTAATGAAAAACTGTTTTTT

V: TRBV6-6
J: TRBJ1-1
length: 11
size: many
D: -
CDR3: CASTGNTEAFF
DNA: TGTGCCAGCACAGGGAACACTGAAGCTTTCTTT

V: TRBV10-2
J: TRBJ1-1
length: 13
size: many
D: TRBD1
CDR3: CASGNQGDTEAFF
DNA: TGCGCCAGCGGAAATCAGGGGGACACTGAAGCTTTCTTT

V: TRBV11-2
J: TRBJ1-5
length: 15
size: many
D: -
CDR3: CASSLQGYSNQPQHF
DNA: TGTGCCAGCAGCCTACAGGGATATAGCAATCAGCCCCAGCATTTT

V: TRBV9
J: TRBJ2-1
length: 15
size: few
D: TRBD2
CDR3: CASSVGMGGWDEQFF
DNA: TGTGCCAGCAGCGTAGGCATGGGAGGGTGGGATGAGCAGTTCTTC

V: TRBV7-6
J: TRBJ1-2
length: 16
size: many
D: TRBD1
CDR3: CASSLGSGQKTYGYTF
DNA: TGTGCCAGCAGCTTAGGGTCGGGACAGAAAACCTATGGCTACACCTTC

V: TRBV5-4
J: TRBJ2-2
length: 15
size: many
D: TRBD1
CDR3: CASSLGQGDTGELFF
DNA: TGTGCCAGCAGCTTAGGACAGGGCGACACCGGGGAGCTGTTTTTT

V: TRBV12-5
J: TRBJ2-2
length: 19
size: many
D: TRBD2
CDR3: CASGLVSGREGPGTGELFF
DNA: TGTGCTAGTGGTTTGGTATCTGGTCGGGAGGGCCCCGGCACCGGGGAGCTGTTTTTT

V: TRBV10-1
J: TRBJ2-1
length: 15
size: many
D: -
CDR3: CASSDGYSPYNEQFF
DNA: TGCGCCAGCAGTGATGGTTATAGTCCCTACAATGAGCAGTTCTTC

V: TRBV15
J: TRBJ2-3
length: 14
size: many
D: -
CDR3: CATSQRRSTNTQYF
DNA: TGTGCCACCAGTCAGCGGAGGAGTACTAATACGCAGTATTTT

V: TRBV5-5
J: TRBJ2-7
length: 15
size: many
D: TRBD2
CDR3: CASSSVAGKAYEQYF
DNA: TGTGCCAGCAGCTCCGTAGCGGGGAAGGCCTACGAGCAGTACTTC

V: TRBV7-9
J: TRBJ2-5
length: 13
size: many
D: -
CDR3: CASSLASPGTQYF
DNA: TGTGCCAGCAGCTTAGCATCCCCGGGTACCCAGTACTTC